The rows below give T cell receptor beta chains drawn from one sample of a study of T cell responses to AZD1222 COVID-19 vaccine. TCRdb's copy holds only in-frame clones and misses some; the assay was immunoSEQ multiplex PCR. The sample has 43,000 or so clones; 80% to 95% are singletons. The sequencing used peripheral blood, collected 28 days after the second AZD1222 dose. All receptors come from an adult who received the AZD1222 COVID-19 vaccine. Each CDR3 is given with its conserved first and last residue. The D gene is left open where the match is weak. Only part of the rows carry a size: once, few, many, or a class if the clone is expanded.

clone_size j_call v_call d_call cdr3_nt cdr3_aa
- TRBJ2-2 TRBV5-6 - TGTGCCAGCAGCTGGGGGAAAACCGGGGAGCTGTTTTTT CASSWGKTGELFF
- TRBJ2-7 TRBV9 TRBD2 TGTGCCAGCAGCGTAGGAGGAGGCGGGGGGTACTACGAGCAGTACTTC CASSVGGGGGYYEQYF
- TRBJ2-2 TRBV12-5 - TGTGCTAGTGGTTTGGGGACATCGAACACCGGGGAGCTGTTTTTT CASGLGTSNTGELFF
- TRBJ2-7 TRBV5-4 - TGTGCCAGCAGCTTAGGGACCAACCTCTACGAGCAGTACTTC CASSLGTNLYEQYF
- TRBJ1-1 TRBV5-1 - TGCGCCAGCAGCTTGCAGGCAGGCGTGAACACTGAAGCTTTCTTT CASSLQAGVNTEAFF
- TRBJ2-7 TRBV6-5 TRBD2 TGTGCCACCCGGGGCGGGGGGCCTCCCTACGAGCAGTACTTC CATRGGGPPYEQYF
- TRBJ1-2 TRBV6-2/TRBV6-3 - TGTGCCAGCAGTTACCGACGGATGCACTATGGCTACACCTTC CASSYRRMHYGYTF
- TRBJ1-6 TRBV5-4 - TGTGCCAGCAGCGGGCAGTCCTATAATTCACCCCTCCACTTT CASSGQSYNSPLHF
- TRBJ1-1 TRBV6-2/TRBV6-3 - TGTGCCAGCAGTTTCCTGGACCTGGATGAAGCTTTCTTT CASSFLDLDEAFF
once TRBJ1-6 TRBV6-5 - TGTGCCAGCAGGCAGGACTCGAATTCACCCCTCCACTTT CASRQDSNSPLHF
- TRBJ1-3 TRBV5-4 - TGTGCCAGCAGCTTTGGGGGGCTTGTTGGAAACACCATATATTTT CASSFGGLVGNTIYF
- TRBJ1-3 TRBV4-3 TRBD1 TGCGCCAGCAGTCTCGGGACAGTCTCTGGAAACACCATATATTTT CASSLGTVSGNTIYF
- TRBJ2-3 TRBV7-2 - TGTGCCAGCAGCTTAGCGCCGGGGGTGACGACAGATACGCAGTATTTT CASSLAPGVTTDTQYF
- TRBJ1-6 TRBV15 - TGTGCCACCAGCAGAGATCGGACCCCAGGGCATTCACCCCTCCACTTT CATSRDRTPGHSPLHF
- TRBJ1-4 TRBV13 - TGTGCCAGCAGCTCCTCAGGGGCAACTAATGAAAAACTGTTTTTT CASSSSGATNEKLFF
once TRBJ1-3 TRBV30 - TGTGCCTGGATTTCGGGGAATTGGAACACCATATATTTT CAWISGNWNTIYF
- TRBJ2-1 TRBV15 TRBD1 TGTGCCACCACCCGGGACAGGGGGCCTGAGCAGTTCTTC CATTRDRGPEQFF